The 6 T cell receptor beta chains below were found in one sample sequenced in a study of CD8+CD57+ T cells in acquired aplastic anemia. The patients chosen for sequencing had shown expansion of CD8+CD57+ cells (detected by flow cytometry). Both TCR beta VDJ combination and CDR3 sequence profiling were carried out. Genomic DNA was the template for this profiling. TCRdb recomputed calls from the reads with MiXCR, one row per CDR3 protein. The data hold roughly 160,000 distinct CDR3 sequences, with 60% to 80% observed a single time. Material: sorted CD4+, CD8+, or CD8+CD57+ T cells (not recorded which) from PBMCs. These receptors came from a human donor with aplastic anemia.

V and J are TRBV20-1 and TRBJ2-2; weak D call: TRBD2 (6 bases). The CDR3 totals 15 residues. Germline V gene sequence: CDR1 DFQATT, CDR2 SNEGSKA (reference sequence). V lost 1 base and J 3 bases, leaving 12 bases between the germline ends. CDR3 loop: CSARAGVSDTGELFF. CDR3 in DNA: TGCAGTGCTAGAGCGGGAGTGTCGGACACCGGGGAGCTGTTTTTT.

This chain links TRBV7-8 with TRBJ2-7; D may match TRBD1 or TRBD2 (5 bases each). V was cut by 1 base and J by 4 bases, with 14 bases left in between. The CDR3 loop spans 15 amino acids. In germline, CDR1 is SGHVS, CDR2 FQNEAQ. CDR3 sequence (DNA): TGTGCCAGCAGCTTAGTGGGGGTGGTAGGTTACGAGCAGTACTTC. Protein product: CASSLVGVVGYEQYF.

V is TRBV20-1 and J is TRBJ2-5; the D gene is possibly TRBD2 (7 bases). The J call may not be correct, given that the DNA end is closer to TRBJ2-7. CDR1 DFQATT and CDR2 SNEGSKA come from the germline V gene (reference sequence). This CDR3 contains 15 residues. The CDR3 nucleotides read TGCAGTGCTAGTTCCCCCAGGGGAGGGACCTACGAGCAGTACTTC. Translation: CSASSPRGGTYEQYF.

In DNA, the CDR3 is TGCAGTGCTAGCGGGGACAGGCGTACCGGGGAGCTGTTTTTT. Translating it yields CSASGDRRTGELFF. The J gene is TRBJ2-2, the V gene TRBV20-1; TRBD1 matches 8 bases. This CDR3 contains 14 residues. V was clipped by 3 bases and J by 5 bases; unmatched bases: 5. CDR1 and CDR2 (germline): DFQATT, SNEGSKA (reference sequence).

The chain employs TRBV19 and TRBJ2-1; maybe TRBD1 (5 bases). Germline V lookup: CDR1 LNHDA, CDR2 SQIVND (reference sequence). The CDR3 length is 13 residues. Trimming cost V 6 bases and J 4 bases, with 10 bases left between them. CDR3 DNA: TGTGCCAGTAGATCACAGGATTACAATGAGCAGTTCTTC. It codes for CASRSQDYNEQFF.

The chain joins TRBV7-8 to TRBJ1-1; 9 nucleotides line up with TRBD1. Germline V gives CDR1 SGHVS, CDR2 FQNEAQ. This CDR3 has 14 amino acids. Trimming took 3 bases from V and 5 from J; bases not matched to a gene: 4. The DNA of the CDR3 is TGTGCCAGCAGCTTTACGGGACAGGGAACTGAAGCTTTCTTT. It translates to CASSFTGQGTEAFF.